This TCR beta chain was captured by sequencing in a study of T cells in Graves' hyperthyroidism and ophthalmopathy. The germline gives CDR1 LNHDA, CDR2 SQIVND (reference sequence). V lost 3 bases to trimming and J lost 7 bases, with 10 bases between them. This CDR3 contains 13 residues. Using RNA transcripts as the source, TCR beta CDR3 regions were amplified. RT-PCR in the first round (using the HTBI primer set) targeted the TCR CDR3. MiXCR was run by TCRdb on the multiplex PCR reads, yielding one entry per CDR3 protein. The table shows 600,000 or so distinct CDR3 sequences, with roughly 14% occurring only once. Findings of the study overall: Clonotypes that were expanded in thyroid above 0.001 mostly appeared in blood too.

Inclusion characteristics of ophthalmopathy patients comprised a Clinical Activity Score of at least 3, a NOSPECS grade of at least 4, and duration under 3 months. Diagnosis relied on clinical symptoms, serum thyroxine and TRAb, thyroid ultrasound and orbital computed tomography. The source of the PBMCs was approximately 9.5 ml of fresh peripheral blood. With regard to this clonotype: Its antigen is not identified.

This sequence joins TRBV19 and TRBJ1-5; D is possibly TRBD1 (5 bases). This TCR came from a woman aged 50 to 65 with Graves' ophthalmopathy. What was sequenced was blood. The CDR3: CASSIPGAQPQHF. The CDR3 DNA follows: TGTGCCAGTAGTATTCCCGGGGCCCAGCCCCAGCATTTT. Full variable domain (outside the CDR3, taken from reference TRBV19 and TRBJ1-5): DGGITQSPKYLFRKEGQNVTLSCEQNLNHDAMYWYRQDPGQGLRLIYYSQIVNDFQKGDIAEGYSVSREKKESFPLTVTSAQKNPTAFYLCASSIPGAQPQHFGDGTRLSIL.